This passage covers 2 T cell receptor beta chains from one sample sequenced in a study of blood T cell repertoires in COVID-19. The protocol was immunoSEQ multiplex PCR, while the TCRdb copy is restricted to in-frame clones and leaves out a portion. This repertoire shows about 280,000 clones, about nine tenths found once; its top ten account for around 1.9%. Sample: PBMCs or T cells enriched from blood (not recorded which). All receptors derive from a woman aged 55-70 years who had recovered from COVID-19.

This chain uses TRBV9 with TRBJ2-7; 7 bases are a match to TRBD2. CDR3 length: 14 amino acids. Germline trimming cut 4 bases from V and 2 bases from J; bases unmatched to any gene: 6. The germline V gene has CDR1 SGDLS and CDR2 YYNGEE. DNA of the CDR3: TGTGCCAGCAGCCCGAAGGGGAGGGCCTACGAGCAGTACTTC. Its protein product is CASSPKGRAYEQYF.

This chain uses TRBV27 with TRBJ2-7, with D uncertain. The germline V and J ends were trimmed by 0 bases and 7 bases, with 13 bases remaining between them. CDR3 length: 14 amino acids. Germline loops: CDR1 MNHEY, CDR2 SMNVEV (reference sequence). As DNA, the CDR3 is TGTGCCAGCAGTTTATCGATGCCATCTCGGGAGCAGTACTTC. Encoded protein: CASSLSMPSREQYF.